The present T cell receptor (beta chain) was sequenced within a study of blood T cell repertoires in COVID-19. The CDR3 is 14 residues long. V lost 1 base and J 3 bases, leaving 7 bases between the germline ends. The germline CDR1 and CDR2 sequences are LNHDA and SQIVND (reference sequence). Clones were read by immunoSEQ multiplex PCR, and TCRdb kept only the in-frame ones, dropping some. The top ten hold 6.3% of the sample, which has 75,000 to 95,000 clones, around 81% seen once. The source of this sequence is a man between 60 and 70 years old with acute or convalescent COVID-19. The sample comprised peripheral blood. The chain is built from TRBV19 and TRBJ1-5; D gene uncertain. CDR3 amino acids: CASSIVQINQPQHF. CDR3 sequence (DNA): TGTGCCAGTAGTATAGTACAGATCAATCAGCCCCAGCATTTT.